This T cell receptor (beta chain) appears in the sequencing data of a study of tumor-infiltrating lymphocytes in primary liver carcinoma. Study context: Patients of both sexes were 30 to 69 years old. General study points: Blood trailed tumors significantly in top-250-clone fraction (p = 0.039).

As concerns this clonotype: Antigen unknown. One end of the junction does not line up with germline, which may come from a read error.

Total RNA (approximately 450 ng) served as template for TCR beta cDNA synthesis primed by a constant-region primer. A slightly modified ARM-PCR protocol with three nested multiplex PCR rounds produced these TCR beta libraries. The first two PCR rounds used TRBV1-TRBV30 primers with a Cbeta primer, 10 cycles each. Using its own MiXCR run on the multiplex PCR reads, TCRdb lists one record per CDR3 protein. This sample has fewer than 250,000 distinct CDR3 sequences, with around 60% found just once. The CDR3 extends over 15 amino acids. Germline CDR1 and CDR2: SEHNR and FQNEAQ (reference sequence). Out of unsorted whole blood came the blood RNA, and germline DNA was extracted as well.

The rearrangement links TRBV7-9 to TRBJ1-5; 9 positions agree with TRBD1. The sequence came from an older woman with primary liver carcinoma and hepatitis B virus infection. The sequenced sample consisted of peripheral blood. Here the CDR3 DNA reads TGTGCCAGTAGCTTAGGGACAGGGAGGAATCAGCCCCAGCATTTT. Protein: CASSLGTGRNQPQHF. Full variable domain (rest looked up from reference TRBV7-9 and TRBJ1-5): DTGVSQNPRHKITKRGQNVTFRCDPISEHNRLYWYRQTLGQGPEFLTYFQNEAQLEKSRLLSDRFSAERPKGSFSTLEIQRTEQGDSAMYLCASSLGTGRNQPQHFGDGTRLSIL.